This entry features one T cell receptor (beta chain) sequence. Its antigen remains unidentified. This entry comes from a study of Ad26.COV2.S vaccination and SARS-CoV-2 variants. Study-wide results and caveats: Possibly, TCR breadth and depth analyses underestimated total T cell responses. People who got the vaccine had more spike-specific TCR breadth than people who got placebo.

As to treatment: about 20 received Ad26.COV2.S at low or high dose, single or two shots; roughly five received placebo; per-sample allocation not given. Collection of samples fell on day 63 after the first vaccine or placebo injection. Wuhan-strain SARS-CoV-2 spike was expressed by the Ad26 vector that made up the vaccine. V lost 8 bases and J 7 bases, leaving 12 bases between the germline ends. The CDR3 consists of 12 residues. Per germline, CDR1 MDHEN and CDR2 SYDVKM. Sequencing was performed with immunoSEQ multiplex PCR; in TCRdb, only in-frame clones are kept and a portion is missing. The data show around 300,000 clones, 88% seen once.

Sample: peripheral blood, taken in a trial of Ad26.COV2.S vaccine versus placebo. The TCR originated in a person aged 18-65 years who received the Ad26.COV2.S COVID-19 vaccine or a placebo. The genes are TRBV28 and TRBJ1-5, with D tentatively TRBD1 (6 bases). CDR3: CASHTGGQPQHF. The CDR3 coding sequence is TGTGCCAGCCACACGGGGGGCCAGCCCCAGCATTTT.